The 6 T cell receptor beta chains below come from one sample, sequenced in a study of OX40 agonist ivuxolimab in advanced cancers. Sequenced by immunoSEQ multiplex PCR; TCRdb stores in-frame clones only, minus some. Here the sample spans 89,000 or so clones, roughly nine tenths being singletons. Here the sequenced sample was CD4+ or CD8+ T cells sorted from blood, taken in a trial of the OX40 agonist ivuxolimab. The source is an adult with an advanced solid tumor such as melanoma, head and neck, liver or kidney cancer.

The count of this clone is one. The chain links TRBV5-4 to TRBJ2-2; D call uncertain. Germline CDR1 SGHNT, CDR2 YYREEE (reference sequence). V lost 3 bases and J 6 bases, leaving 3 bases between the germline ends. This CDR3 has 11 amino acids. The CDR3 is CASSYAGELFF. The CDR3 DNA is TGTGCCAGCAGCTACGCCGGGGAGCTGTTTTTT. The entire variable domain, with the rest obtained from reference TRBV5-4 and TRBJ2-2, is as follows: ETGVTQSPTHLIKTRGQQVTLRCSSQSGHNTVSWYQQALGQGPQFIFQYYREEENGRGNFPPRFSGLQFPNYSSELNVNALELDDSALYLCASSYAGELFFGEGSRLTVL.

Only one count was recorded for this clone. The J gene is TRBJ2-2, the V gene TRBV9; 7 bases line up with TRBD2. Per germline, CDR1 SGDLS and CDR2 YYNGEE. The trim removed 0 bases at V and 4 bases at J, leaving 3 bases unmatched. The CDR3 is 15 residues long. The CDR3 loop is CASSVDSGGTGELFF. CDR3 DNA sequence: TGTGCCAGCAGCGTAGATTCGGGAGGCACCGGGGAGCTGTTTTTT.

This clone was seen a few times. The rearrangement links TRBV7-9 to TRBJ2-3; D is undetermined. Germline V lookup: CDR1 SEHNR, CDR2 FQNEAQ (reference sequence). V was trimmed by 5 bases and J by 2 bases, leaving 14 bases between them. The CDR3 consists of 15 residues. CDR3 protein: CASSQHALSTDTQYF. As DNA, the CDR3 is TGTGCCAGCAGCCAGCACGCACTCTCCACAGATACGCAGTATTTT.

The chain carries TRBV4-3 and TRBJ1-2; 7 bases align to TRBD1. After removal of 4 bases from V and 7 bases from J, the junction contained 9 bases not matched to a gene. Germline values: CDR1 LGHNA, CDR2 YSLEER. This CDR3 comprises 14 residues. Written as DNA, the CDR3 is TGCGCCAGCAGCCGATTACAGGGGATTGGTGGCTACACCTTC. Translation: CASSRLQGIGGYTF.

The rearrangement links TRBV28 to TRBJ1-2; D remains unclear. The V gene's germline CDR1 is MDHEN and CDR2 SYDVKM. This CDR3 is built from 12 residues. Trimming pared 10 bases from V and 6 bases from J, leaving 15 bases between. In nucleotides, the CDR3 is TGTGCCACCGAGGGATTAGGGCATGGCTACACCTTC. Its protein is CATEGLGHGYTF.

This clone was seen many times. The chain employs TRBV19 and TRBJ1-6; 7 bases agree with TRBD1. Germline values: CDR1 LNHDA, CDR2 SQIVND (reference sequence). CDR3 length: 15 residues. Unmatched junction bases numbered 9, after V lost 7 bases and J lost 6 bases. The CDR3 spells CASTPDREFNSPLHF. For the CDR3, the DNA is TGTGCCAGTACACCTGACAGGGAGTTTAATTCACCCCTCCACTTT.